This T cell receptor beta chain is from a study of beta chain features in type 1 diabetes (dated by TCRdb to the late 2010s). As for the study more broadly: Mean age, gender distribution, total cell number and subset yield were not different between patients and healthy donors. Regulatory and stem cell-like memory subsets were isolated from only 8 patients and 8 healthy donors, whereas naive and central memory subsets came from all 30 or so donors. Across all samples, around 99 million sorted cells were examined, and cell number per subset correlated strongly with RNA yield. In the study, recently diagnosed type 1 diabetes patients and matched healthy donors were compared on the TCRB repertoires of their sorted circulating CD4+ T cell subsets.

From each donor, a single peripheral blood sample of about 120 mL on average was drawn into heparinised tubes. Naive, central memory, regulatory and stem cell-like memory CD4+ T cells were sorted on a BD FACSAria II using a panel including CD45RO, CCR7, CD25, CD127, CD95 and CD27. A purity above 98% was achieved for all sorted populations. PBMCs were isolated right away by Lymphoprep density gradient centrifugation and were stained directly, without culture. To minimize batch effects, samples were stained and sorted in pairs, one healthy donor with one patient per experiment. The CDR3 spans 14 residues, from the cysteine through the phenylalanine. The CDR3 DNA has 42 bases and is translated from base 1. The germline V gene yields SGHTA for CDR1 and FQGNSA for CDR2. Between the V and J ends, shortened by 4 bases and 5 bases respectively, the junction contains 11 bases. All of the isolated RNA was reverse transcribed with the High Capacity cDNA Reverse Transcription Kit, so expressed TCRB transcripts were sequenced. Deep immunoSEQ sequencing was applied to naive, central memory and regulatory T cell samples, giving an average of about 3.8 million total reads per sample. After sorted cells were lysed in RLT buffer, RNA was extracted with DNase-treated RNeasy Micro or Mini kits, with the choice depending on cell number. To prevent cross-contamination, every cell subset was processed on its own, while patient and healthy donor samples were processed together. TCRB sequences were amplified from cDNA with the immunoSEQ multiplex PCR, producing 87-bp fragments spanning the CDR3 region. Sequencing of the amplicons was performed on the Illumina HiSeq platform. Turning to the authors' computational methods: PCR bias was computationally corrected using synthetic template baselines, reads within Hamming distance 2 were collapsed, and singletons that could not be merged were discarded. Reads were aligned against IMGT so that V, D and J genes, CDR3 length and insertions or deletions at six rearrangement sites could be assigned. Within each subset, clonotype counts were normalized to the number of sorted cells before true diversity and Gini coefficients were calculated with the tcR R package. The overlap coefficient, calculated on TCRB nucleotide sequences, was used to measure repertoire sharing. Out-of-frame TCRB sequences from naive cells were analyzed as a proxy for the pre-selection repertoire. Drawn from immuneACCESS, this table holds only the in-frame rearrangements with V and J called that TCRdb kept. Clones are partly lost; checked studies trace under half to an unresolved V gene and leave the rest unexplained. V, J and clone size reflect that table, while D and trimming were determined from the DNA. This sample is represented by 330,000 or so clones; 10% to 15% of them were singletons. 0.0095% to 0.013% of the sample is held by the ten biggest clonotypes.

This clone was detected only a few times. Its antigen specificity is not known. Per-base qualities were not stored, and no clone one base away is much larger. Overall study results and their limits: In all four CD4+ subsets, TCRB CDR3 length was moderately but significantly shorter in type 1 diabetes patients. Because cDNA rather than genomic DNA was sequenced, highly expressing activated cells could have been over-represented, although no difference in activation and CD3 levels was found between groups. At VDJ recombination sites, patients with type 1 diabetes made fewer insertions and deleted more nucleotides, a pattern implying thymic rearrangement abnormalities. Shorter templates might be favored by PCR, yet because patient and control samples were amplified and corrected together, any such skew would affect both groups equally. Naive, central memory and regulatory TCRB repertoires appeared to be more alike among patients than among healthy donors. HLA sub-analyses involved small numbers of individuals, so any influence of HLA type on TCRB rearrangement remained unresolved.

This TCR was sampled from a woman between 18 and 29 years old with type 1 diabetes. The sequencing input was naive CD4+ T cells from blood. What the cell subset or site label conveys for this sample: true naive CD4+ T cells. Recombination connected TRBV7-2 to TRBJ2-2, with a weak D call of TRBD2 (5 bases match). The sequenced DNA: TGTGCCAGCAGCTCCCTACTAGTTACCGGGGAGCTGTTTTTT. Translation gives CASSSLLVTGELFF.